These 14 T cell receptor beta chains were sequenced from one sample in a study of blood T cell repertoires in COVID-19 (dated by TCRdb to 2018 to 2021). Library prep was done by the immunoSEQ multiplex PCR assay. Not all clones reach the TCRdb copy of this immuneACCESS table, which keeps in-frame sequences only. Checked studies attribute under half of the gap to unresolved V genes and leave the rest unexplained. In this sample the table shows under 400,000 clones, approximately 89% of which occur a single time. Roughly 2% of the sample is in the top ten clones. The specimen sequenced was PBMCs or T cells enriched from blood (not recorded which). Receptors originate from a man aged 40-50 years in a cohort exposed to, infected with or recovered from COVID-19 (not recorded which).

The chain uses TRBV28 and TRBJ1-1; possible D gene TRBD1, 6 bases. Per the germline V gene, CDR1 is MDHEN and CDR2 is SYDVKM. The CDR3 has 12 amino acids. With 6 bases removed from V and 8 bases from J, the gap between germline ends came to 13 bases. The CDR3 sequence: CASSLGGQEAFF. For the CDR3, the DNA is TGTGCCAGCAGCTTAGGCGGACAGGAAGCTTTCTTT. Together with reference TRBV28 and TRBJ1-1, the CDR3 gives the full variable domain: DVKVTQSSRYLVKRTGEKVFLECVQDMDHENMFWYRQDPGLGLRLIYFSYDVKMKEKGDIPEGYSVSREKKERFSLILESASTNQTSMYLCASSLGGQEAFFGQGTRLTVV.

The chain couples TRBV28 to TRBJ1-2; D call uncertain. The germline V and J ends were trimmed by 3 bases and 3 bases, with 17 bases remaining between them. CDR1 MDHEN and CDR2 SYDVKM come from the germline V gene. The CDR3 runs to 16 residues. CDR3: CASSLGPGWADYGYTF. The CDR3 coding sequence is TGTGCCAGCAGTTTGGGCCCAGGTTGGGCAGACTATGGCTACACCTTC.

The J gene is TRBJ1-2, the V gene TRBV3-1 (or the pseudogene TRBV3-2); TRBD1 is a possible D gene (5 bases). V was cut by 10 bases and J by 6 bases, with 24 bases left in between. CDR1 is LGHDT and CDR2 is YNNKEL in the germline V gene (reference sequence). The CDR3 sequence is 15 residues long. The CDR3 reads CATRDRNRPGDGYTF. The CDR3 region has the DNA TGTGCCACCCGAGACAGAAATCGGCCTGGGGATGGCTACACCTTC.

Only a few counts were recorded for this clone. DNA for the CDR3: TGTGCCAGCAGCCAAGGTGCTTGGACTAGCGGGACCGAGCAGTACTTC. Protein product: CASSQGAWTSGTEQYF. The chain links TRBV4-2 to TRBJ2-7, with TRBD2 matching 12 bases. Losses at the gene ends were 1 base for V and 6 bases for J; bases not matched to a gene: 7. The CDR3 is 16 amino acids. Germline CDR1 is LGHNA and CDR2 is YNFKEQ.

This rearrangement joins TRBV4-1 to TRBJ2-1; 14 bases line up with TRBD2. Germline CDR1 MGHRA, CDR2 YSYEKL. The junction had 11 bases not matched to a gene; V was cut back by 4 bases and J by 6 bases. CDR3 size: 18 residues. This CDR3 is CASSPDPGLAGVGNEQFF. CDR3 nucleotide sequence: TGCGCCAGCAGCCCTGACCCGGGACTAGCGGGAGTAGGCAATGAGCAGTTCTTC.

The chain combines TRBV11-2 with TRBJ2-2; D not certain. Germline V gene sequence: CDR1 SGHAT, CDR2 FQNNGV. Trimming took off 7 bases at V and 2 bases at J, with 11 bases between the two ends. The CDR3 contains 14 residues. The DNA of the CDR3 is TGTGCCAGCAACACAATGCACAACACCGGGGAGCTGTTTTTT. It is translated as CASNTMHNTGELFF.

V gene TRBV10-3 combines with J gene TRBJ1-2; D may be TRBD1 (6 bases). The CDR3 totals 16 residues. V shed 0 bases and J shed 5 bases, with 16 bases lying between them. CDR1 and CDR2 (germline): ENHRY, SYGVKD. CDR3 nucleotides: TGTGCCATCAGTGAGTCGACCGACCCTAGGGGGTATGGCTACACCTTC. Its translation: CAISESTDPRGYGYTF.

The rearrangement joins TRBV3-1 (or the pseudogene TRBV3-2) to TRBJ2-5; 9 bases agree with TRBD2. Germline CDR1 and CDR2: LGHDT and YNNKEL (reference sequence). The V and J ends lost 0 bases and 4 bases, in that order; junction bases with no gene match: 12. CDR3 length: 18 residues. The CDR3 sequence: CASSQDHLRGRAVETQYF. The CDR3 DNA reads as TGTGCCAGCAGCCAAGATCATCTTCGCGGGAGGGCCGTAGAGACCCAGTACTTC.

This chain uses TRBV7-9 with TRBJ2-1; 15 bases map to TRBD2. The CDR3 loop spans 17 amino acids. Trimming at V came to 5 bases and at J to 7 bases, leaving 9 bases not matched to a gene. The germline CDR1 and CDR2 sequences are SEHNR and FQNEAQ (reference sequence). CDR3 protein: CASSLPVGLAGGNEQFF. Here the CDR3 DNA reads TGTGCCAGCAGCCTCCCTGTAGGACTAGCGGGGGGGAATGAGCAGTTCTTC.

The V gene is TRBV27, the J gene TRBJ1-6, with 7 bases that match TRBD1. Losses at the gene ends were 4 bases for V and 4 bases for J; bases not matched to a gene: 4. Germline CDR1 MNHEY, CDR2 SMNVEV (reference sequence). CDR3 length equals 15 residues. CDR3 sequence reads: CASSSRQGYNSPLHF. CDR3 sequence (DNA): TGTGCCAGCAGTTCTCGACAGGGTTATAATTCACCCCTCCACTTT.

A few counts support this clone. The V gene is TRBV5-1, the J gene TRBJ2-7; 16 bases are shared with TRBD2. V shed 5 bases, J shed 2 bases, and the junction held 4 bases outside the gene matches. The V gene's germline CDR1 is SGHRS and CDR2 YFSETQ. The CDR3 sequence is 16 residues long. The CDR3 coding sequence is TGCGCCAGCAGTCCGGGACTAGCGGGAGGGCCCTACGAGCAGTACTTC. Residues: CASSPGLAGGPYEQYF.

The rearrangement joins TRBV5-1 to TRBJ2-7, with D tentatively TRBD2 (5 bases). The length of the CDR3 is 12 residues. The germline V gene encodes CDR1 SGHRS and CDR2 YFSETQ. The V gene lost 4 bases and the J gene lost 3 bases, with 8 bases spanning the gap. CDR3: CASSATSYEQYF. DNA of the CDR3: TGCGCCAGCAGCGCTACTAGCTACGAGCAGTACTTC.

DNA of the CDR3: TGTGCCAGCAGTGACCAAAGCGGGTTTGAAGCTTTCTTT. It yields the protein CASSDQSGFEAFF. V usage is TRBV6-4 and J usage is TRBJ1-1; D unclear. CDR1 and CDR2 (germline): MRHNA, SNTAGT. This CDR3 contains 13 residues. Trimming removed 2 bases from V and 7 bases from J, with 11 bases in between.

V and J are TRBV29-1 and TRBJ2-1, with 9 bases that match TRBD1. J was trimmed by 6 bases and V by 7 bases; bases with no gene match: 4. The CDR3 contains 12 residues. CDR1 is SQVTM and CDR2 is ANQGSEA in the germline V gene. As DNA, the CDR3 is TGCAGCGGACAGGGGGTTATCAATGAGCAGTTCTTC. The encoded protein is CSGQGVINEQFF.